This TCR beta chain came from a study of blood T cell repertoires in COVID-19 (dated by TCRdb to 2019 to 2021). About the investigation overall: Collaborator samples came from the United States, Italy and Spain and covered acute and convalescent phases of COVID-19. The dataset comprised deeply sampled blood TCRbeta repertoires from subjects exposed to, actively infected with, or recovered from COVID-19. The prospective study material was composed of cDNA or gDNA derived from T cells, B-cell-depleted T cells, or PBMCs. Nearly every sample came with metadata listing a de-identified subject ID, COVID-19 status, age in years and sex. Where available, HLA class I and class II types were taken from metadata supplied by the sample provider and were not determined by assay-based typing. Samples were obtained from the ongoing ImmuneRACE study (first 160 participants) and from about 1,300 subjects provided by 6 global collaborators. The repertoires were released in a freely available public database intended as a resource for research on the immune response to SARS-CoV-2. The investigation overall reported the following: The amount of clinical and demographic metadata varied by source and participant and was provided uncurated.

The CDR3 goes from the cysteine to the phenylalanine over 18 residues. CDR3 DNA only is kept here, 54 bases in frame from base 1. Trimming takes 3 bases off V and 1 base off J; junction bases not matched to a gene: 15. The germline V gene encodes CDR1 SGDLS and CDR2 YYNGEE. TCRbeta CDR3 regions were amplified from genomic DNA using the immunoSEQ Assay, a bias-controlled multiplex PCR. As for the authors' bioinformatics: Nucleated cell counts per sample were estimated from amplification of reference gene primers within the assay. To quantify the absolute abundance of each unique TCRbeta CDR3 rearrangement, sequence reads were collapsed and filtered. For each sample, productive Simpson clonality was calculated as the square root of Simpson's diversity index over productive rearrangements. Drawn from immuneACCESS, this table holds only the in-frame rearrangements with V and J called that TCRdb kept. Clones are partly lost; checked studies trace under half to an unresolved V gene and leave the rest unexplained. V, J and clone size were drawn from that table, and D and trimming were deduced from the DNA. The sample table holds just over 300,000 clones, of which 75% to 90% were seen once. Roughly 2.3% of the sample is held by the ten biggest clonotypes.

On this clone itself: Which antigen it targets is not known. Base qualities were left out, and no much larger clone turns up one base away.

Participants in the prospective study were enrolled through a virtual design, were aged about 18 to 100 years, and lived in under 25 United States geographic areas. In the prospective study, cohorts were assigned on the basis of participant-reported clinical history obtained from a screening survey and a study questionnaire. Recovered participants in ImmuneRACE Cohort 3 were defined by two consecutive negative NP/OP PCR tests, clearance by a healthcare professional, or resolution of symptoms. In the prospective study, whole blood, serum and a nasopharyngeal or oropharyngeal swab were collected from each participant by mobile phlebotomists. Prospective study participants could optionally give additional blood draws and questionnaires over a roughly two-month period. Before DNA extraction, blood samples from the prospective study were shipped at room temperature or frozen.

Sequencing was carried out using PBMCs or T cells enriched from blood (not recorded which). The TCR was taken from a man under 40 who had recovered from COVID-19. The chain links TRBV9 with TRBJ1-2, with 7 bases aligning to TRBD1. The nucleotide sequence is TGTGCCAGCAGCGAGAGCGCGATCCGGGACAGATATAACTATGGCTACACCTTC. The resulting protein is CASSESAIRDRYNYGYTF.